These 12 T cell receptor beta chains came from one sample sequenced in a study of shared clonotypes between healthy human individuals (dated by TCRdb to about 2020). The library was produced with the immunoSEQ multiplex PCR assay. Held by TCRdb, this immuneACCESS table contains in-frame sequences only and omits some clones. Under half of the omission traces to an unresolved V gene where checked; the cause of the rest is unknown. Within this sample are some 1 million clones, with approximately 68% of them counted one time only. The ten largest clones represent around 1.5% of the sample. What was sequenced was memory CD4+ T cells sorted from blood. What this sample's cell subset or site label stands for: CD45RA-negative fraction. The receptors come from a young man in good health.

The table lists this clone with a count of one. CDR3 residues: CASSLDSGAKVVDEKLFF. CDR3 DNA: TGCGCCAGCAGCCTCGATTCTGGGGCGAAGGTAGTGGATGAAAAACTGTTTTTT. This sequence joins TRBV4-1 and TRBJ1-4, with D tentatively TRBD1 (5 bases). V gave up 4 bases and J gave up 6 bases, with 24 bases separating them. CDR3 length: 18 amino acids. The germline CDR1 and CDR2 sequences are MGHRA and YSYEKL.

CDR3 coding DNA: TGTGCCAGCAGCTTGGGGGGTGCTAGCGGGAGGGCGGCAGATACGCAGTATTTT. Amino acids: CASSLGGASGRAADTQYF. This chain joins TRBV5-4 and TRBJ2-3; 12 nucleotides match TRBD2. This CDR3 is 18 amino acids long. V gave up 0 bases and J gave up 4 bases; unmatched junction bases: 9. Germline V gene sequence: CDR1 SGHNT, CDR2 YYREEE (reference sequence).

This sequence joins TRBV21-1 and TRBJ1-5. TRBV21-1 is listed as a pseudogene. The CDR3 runs to 16 residues. In DNA form, the CDR3 reads TGTGCCAGCAGCAAACGCCTAGGCGGTAAGTATCAGCCCCAGCATTTT. Translating gives CASSKRLGGKYQPQHF.

This rearrangement joins TRBV13 to TRBJ1-2, with a tentative D call TRBD1 (5 bases). Germline V gives CDR1 PRHDT, CDR2 FYEKMQ (reference sequence). V was cut by 2 bases and J by 3 bases, with 19 bases left in between. The CDR3 extends over 17 amino acids. CDR3 nucleotide sequence: TGTGCCAGCAGCTTATCGTCGGGACCCGGCTTGGACTATGGCTACACCTTC. Translating it yields CASSLSSGPGLDYGYTF.

The chain joins TRBV28 to TRBJ2-7; TRBD1 matches 8 bases. Trimming at V came to 8 bases and at J to 6 bases, leaving 15 bases not matched to a gene. The V gene's germline CDR1 is MDHEN and CDR2 SYDVKM. CDR3 size: 15 residues. The CDR3 loop is CASATRGLGLGEQYF. In DNA form, the CDR3 reads TGTGCCAGCGCGACCAGGGGGCTTGGGCTAGGCGAGCAGTACTTC.

The rearrangement joins TRBV6-6 to TRBJ1-3; D possibly corresponds to TRBD1 (6 bases). The length of the CDR3 is 16 residues. The germline V gene encodes CDR1 MNHNY and CDR2 SVGAGI (reference sequence). The V end was cut by 2 bases, the J end by 2 bases, with 13 bases between. The CDR3 sequence: CASSYPQSGAGNTIYF. The CDR3 DNA sequence: TGTGCCAGCAGTTACCCCCAATCAGGGGCTGGAAACACCATATATTTT.

The chain has TRBV2 and TRBJ2-1; D perhaps matches TRBD2 (5 bases). V was clipped by 8 bases and J by 7 bases, with 9 bases between them. This CDR3 contains 11 residues. CDR1 is SNHLY and CDR2 is FYNNEI in the germline V gene. CDR3 loop: CASPPGNEQFF. DNA of the CDR3: TGTGCCAGCCCACCGGGAAATGAGCAGTTCTTC.

The chain joins TRBV30 to TRBJ1-4; no clear D gene. Trimming cost V 3 bases and J 8 bases, with 7 bases left between them. This CDR3 contains 11 residues. Germline CDR1 GTSNPN, CDR2 SVGIG (reference sequence). DNA for the CDR3: TGTGCCTGGAGGGCCTTAGAAAAACTGTTTTTT. As protein: CAWRALEKLFF.

The chain recombines TRBV30 with TRBJ2-1; no clear D. The CDR3 covers 11 residues. The ends were cut back, 4 bases at V and 8 bases at J, with 9 bases in the middle. CDR1 and CDR2 from the germline V gene are GTSNPN and SVGIG (reference sequence). For the CDR3, the DNA is TGTGCCTGGAAGGAGAACGATGAGCAGTTCTTC. Protein sequence: CAWKENDEQFF.

The chain joins TRBV19 to TRBJ2-1; a weak D match, TRBD1 (6 bases). With 9 bases removed from V and 11 bases from J, the gap between germline ends came to 11 bases. This CDR3 spans 10 amino acids. CDR1 and CDR2 from the germline V gene are LNHDA and SQIVND (reference sequence). Written as DNA, the CDR3 is TGTGCCAGAAGGGGGTCTCAGCAGTTCTTC. Amino acid sequence: CARRGSQQFF.

The chain employs TRBV5-6 and TRBJ2-5, with TRBD1 matching 7 bases. From germline, CDR1 is SGHDT and CDR2 YYEEEE. The CDR3 loop spans 13 amino acids. J was trimmed by 2 bases and V by 3 bases; bases with no gene match: 1. The CDR3 DNA follows: TGTGCCAGCAGCTCACAGGGGCAAGAGACCCAGTACTTC. Translating it yields CASSSQGQETQYF.

V and J are TRBV19 and TRBJ2-1; D is unresolved. There are 14 residues in the CDR3. Per the germline V gene, CDR1 is LNHDA and CDR2 is SQIVND (reference sequence). V gave up 3 bases and J gave up 4 bases, with 10 bases separating them. The CDR3 bases are TGTGCCAGTAGTATTTCGTCTCTTTACAATGAGCAGTTCTTC. Protein sequence: CASSISSLYNEQFF.